These 23 T cell receptor beta chains share one sample of origin, sequenced in a study of cytomegalovirus exposure and HLA in healthy donors. The PCR employed 60 Vbeta primers together with 13 Jbeta primers. Repertoires were generated with immunoSEQ multiplex PCR, while TCRdb's copy carries only in-frame clones and drops some. Of just over 150,000 clones listed, about three quarters are singletons. Sequences were obtained from PBMCs. The receptor source for this set is a woman aged 35 to 49 in good health and CMV-seronegative.

The chain has TRBV7-9 and TRBJ1-1; no firm D call. CDR1 SEHNR and CDR2 FQNEAQ come from the germline V gene (reference sequence). This CDR3 has 13 residues. Trimming stripped 1 base from V and 5 bases from J, with 8 bases between. This CDR3 is CASSLVQSTEAFF. CDR3 sequence (DNA): TGTGCCAGCAGCTTAGTGCAGTCAACTGAAGCTTTCTTT.

This clone appeared a few times. The chain employs TRBV19 and TRBJ1-4, with 10 nucleotides matching TRBD1. This CDR3 is built from 17 residues. Germline V gene data show CDR1 as LNHDA and CDR2 as SQIVND (reference sequence). V shed 6 bases, J shed 11 bases, and the junction held 18 bases outside the gene matches. CDR3 loop: CASRRTPGTGDVVKLFF. In nucleotides, the CDR3 is TGTGCCAGTAGAAGAACACCCGGGACAGGGGATGTTGTGAAACTGTTTTTT.

The CDR3 loop reads CASSGGTGSPANTGELFF. The DNA for the CDR3 is TGTGCCAGTAGTGGCGGGACAGGGAGTCCCGCGAACACCGGGGAGCTGTTTTTT. The gene calls are TRBV19 and TRBJ2-2, with 9 bases matching TRBD1. The CDR3 consists of 18 residues. Germline lookup yields CDR1 LNHDA and CDR2 SQIVND (reference sequence). V trimming: 5 bases; J trimming: 0 bases; junction bases outside the gene matches: 10.

The rearrangement joins TRBV10-3 to TRBJ1-2; the D is unclear. The CDR3 sequence is 12 residues long. The V end lost 5 bases, the J end lost 5 bases, and 9 bases lay between the germline ends. Germline V gene sequence: CDR1 ENHRY, CDR2 SYGVKD. CDR3 amino acids: CAISYYGYGYTF. The CDR3 DNA reads TGTGCCATCAGTTACTATGGGTATGGCTACACCTTC.

This chain uses TRBV4-1 with TRBJ2-5; maybe TRBD2 (6 bases). The CDR3 covers 13 residues. Germline CDR1 and CDR2: MGHRA and YSYEKL. V lost 4 bases and J 3 bases, leaving 9 bases between the germline ends. The DNA of the CDR3 is TGCGCCAGCAGCCTAGAGCGGGAAGAGACCCAGTACTTC. Its protein is CASSLEREETQYF.

V and J are TRBV2 and TRBJ2-3; D is uncertain. Germline V gene data show CDR1 as SNHLY and CDR2 as FYNNEI. V was shortened by 4 bases and J by 5 bases, with 10 bases between the two germline ends. CDR3 length equals 13 residues. For the CDR3, the DNA is TGTGCCAGCAGTGCTCTGGAGCTAGATACGCAGTATTTT. It is translated as CASSALELDTQYF.

This clone was counted a few times. The J gene is TRBJ2-3, the V gene TRBV10-3, with unresolved D. V was shortened by 10 bases and J by 2 bases, with 13 bases between the two germline ends. The CDR3 has 13 residues. Germline CDR1 ENHRY, CDR2 SYGVKD. DNA for the CDR3: TGTGCCACGTCACTGGCGGACACAGATACGCAGTATTTT. It yields the protein CATSLADTDTQYF.

The V and J genes are TRBV6-1 and TRBJ1-5; D not resolved. CDR1 and CDR2 from the germline V gene are MNHNS and SASEGT. This CDR3 is built from 16 residues. Trimming removed 0 bases at V and 6 bases at J, with 15 bases between. In DNA form, the CDR3 reads TGTGCCAGCAGTGAAGCGATCTCGAGGGAGGGTCAGCCCCAGCATTTT. It translates to CASSEAISREGQPQHF.

The V call is TRBV7-9, the J call TRBJ1-2, with TRBD1 matching 8 bases. This CDR3 is built from 14 residues. Germline assignment: CDR1 SEHNR and CDR2 FQNEAQ (reference sequence). V lost 3 bases to trimming and J lost 9 bases; unmatched junction nucleotides: 9. CDR3: CASSFMTGVISYTF. The CDR3 DNA reads as TGTGCCAGCAGCTTCATGACAGGGGTTATCAGCTACACCTTC.

The J gene is TRBJ1-5, the V gene TRBV7-2, with a possible D match to TRBD1 (6 bases). Trimming removed 0 bases from V and 1 base from J, with 7 bases in between. Germline V gene lookup returns CDR1 SGHTA and CDR2 FQGNSA. The CDR3 covers 15 residues. The CDR3 nucleotides are TGTGCCAGCAGCTTAGCTACAGGGAGCAATCAGCCCCAGCATTTT. The encoded protein is CASSLATGSNQPQHF. Full variable domain (rest looked up from reference TRBV7-2 and TRBJ1-5): GAGVSQSPSNKVTEKGKDVELRCDPISGHTALYWYRQSLGQGLEFLIYFQGNSAPDKSGLPSDRFSAERTGGSVSTLTIQRTQQEDSAVYLCASSLATGSNQPQHFGDGTRLSIL.

The CDR3, as DNA: TGTGCCAGCACCCTAGCGGGGGCAATGGATGAGCAGTTCTTC. Residues: CASTLAGAMDEQFF. J is TRBJ2-1 and V is TRBV28; 10 bases are shared with TRBD2. The CDR3 is made up of 14 amino acids. Trimming took 7 bases from V and 8 from J; bases not matched to a gene: 8. Germline CDR1 is MDHEN and CDR2 is SYDVKM.

The gene calls are TRBV18 and TRBJ2-7; D might be TRBD1 (6 bases). V was cut by 3 bases and J by 5 bases, with 14 bases left in between. The CDR3 extends over 14 amino acids. Germline CDR1 is KGHSH and CDR2 is LQKENI. The CDR3 loop is CASSPLGGTDEQYF. Here the CDR3 DNA reads TGTGCCAGCTCACCGCTAGGGGGTACGGACGAGCAGTACTTC.

This chain joins TRBV7-2 and TRBJ2-2; D not resolved. Germline lookup yields CDR1 SGHTA and CDR2 FQGNSA. Deletions cut 5 bases from V and 0 bases from J, with 13 bases between. There are 16 residues in the CDR3. CDR3 amino acids: CASSRRLVANTGELFF. CDR3 bases: TGTGCCAGCAGCCGGAGACTTGTCGCGAACACCGGGGAGCTGTTTTTT.

The CDR3 loop is CASSPYGQEAGNTIYF. CDR3 sequence (DNA): TGCGCCAGCAGCCCCTACGGACAGGAGGCTGGAAACACCATATATTTT. This chain links TRBV4-1 with TRBJ1-3, with 7 bases that match TRBD1. Germline V gene lookup returns CDR1 MGHRA and CDR2 YSYEKL. The CDR3 sequence is 16 residues long. V was pared by 4 bases and J by 2 bases, with 8 bases of the junction left unmatched.

The table lists this clone with a few counts. This chain joins TRBV10-3 and TRBJ1-2; perhaps TRBD1 as D (6 bases). The CDR3 covers 16 residues. CDR1 is ENHRY and CDR2 is SYGVKD in the germline V gene. Trimming removed 3 bases from V and 1 base from J, with 15 bases in between. The CDR3 loop reads CAISDWGLKGNYGYTF. CDR3 DNA sequence: TGTGCCATCAGTGACTGGGGGCTCAAGGGTAACTATGGCTACACCTTC.

This clone turned up a few times. The V gene is TRBV6-6, the J gene TRBJ1-5; 9 bases align to TRBD1. This CDR3 spans 14 amino acids. Looked up from germline, CDR1 is MNHNY and CDR2 is SVGAGI (reference sequence). The ends lost 5 bases at V and 5 bases at J; junction bases unmatched: 4. DNA for the CDR3: TGTGCCAGCAGTGGACAGGGGCGAGATCAGCCCCAGCATTTT. Protein sequence: CASSGQGRDQPQHF.

The V call is TRBV28, the J call TRBJ1-5, with 8 nucleotides matching TRBD1. J lost 7 bases, V lost 6 bases, and 11 bases had no gene match. The CDR3 runs to 15 residues. CDR1 and CDR2 (germline): MDHEN, SYDVKM. The CDR3 region is CASSTDRGGEQPQHF. The CDR3 region has the DNA TGTGCCAGCAGCACAGACAGGGGAGGCGAGCAGCCCCAGCATTTT.

J is TRBJ2-7 and V is TRBV6-1; TRBD2 matches 7 bases. V lost 2 bases, J lost 2 bases, and 6 bases stayed unmatched. Germline loops: CDR1 MNHNS, CDR2 SASEGT. CDR3 length: 15 residues. Here the CDR3 DNA reads TGTGCCAGCAGTGAAACTGGCGGGGGACCCTACGAGCAGTACTTC. Amino acid sequence: CASSETGGGPYEQYF.

This chain connects TRBV4-1 to TRBJ2-3; a weak D match, TRBD2 (5 bases). The CDR3 is 14 amino acids. CDR1 is MGHRA and CDR2 is YSYEKL in the germline V gene. Trimming pared 2 bases from V and 2 bases from J, leaving 8 bases between. This chain's CDR3 is CASSQQLVTDTQYF. In nucleotides, the CDR3 is TGCGCCAGCAGCCAACAACTAGTCACAGATACGCAGTATTTT.

This chain joins TRBV7-9 and TRBJ2-7; D perhaps matches TRBD2 (6 bases). Germline V lookup: CDR1 SEHNR, CDR2 FQNEAQ (reference sequence). The ends were cut back, 8 bases at V and 3 bases at J, with 17 bases in the middle. This CDR3 comprises 14 residues. The CDR3 bases are TGTGCCAGCGTTCTGGGGTCGGGGGACTACGAGCAGTACTTC. Translated: CASVLGSGDYEQYF.

The V and J genes are TRBV10-3 and TRBJ2-5; D is unresolved. The end of the DNA is better explained by TRBJ2-7, so the J call may be wrong. From germline, CDR1 is ENHRY and CDR2 SYGVKD. This CDR3 spans 14 amino acids. CDR3 in amino acids: CATTIAGSHYEQYF. The CDR3 nucleotides read TGTGCCACCACTATTGCCGGGTCTCATTACGAGCAGTACTTC.

The chain is built from TRBV5-6 and TRBJ1-2; 7 bases are shared with TRBD1. The CDR3 sequence is 16 residues long. In germline, CDR1 is SGHDT, CDR2 YYEEEE. Germline trimming cut 0 bases from V and 4 bases from J; bases unmatched to any gene: 9. The CDR3 bases are TGTGCCAGCAGCTTGGGATCCCAGGGGGTGTTCTATGGCTACACCTTC. Translating gives CASSLGSQGVFYGYTF.

The chain links TRBV5-4 to TRBJ1-5; D might be TRBD1 (6 bases). Germline assignment: CDR1 SGHNT and CDR2 YYREEE (reference sequence). The CDR3 is 16 amino acids. The V end was cut by 5 bases, the J end by 7 bases, with 22 bases between. The CDR3 nucleotides read TGTGCCAGCAGTCTAGGGCCCGCAGGGGATGGACAGCCCCAGCATTTT. This sequence encodes CASSLGPAGDGQPQHF.